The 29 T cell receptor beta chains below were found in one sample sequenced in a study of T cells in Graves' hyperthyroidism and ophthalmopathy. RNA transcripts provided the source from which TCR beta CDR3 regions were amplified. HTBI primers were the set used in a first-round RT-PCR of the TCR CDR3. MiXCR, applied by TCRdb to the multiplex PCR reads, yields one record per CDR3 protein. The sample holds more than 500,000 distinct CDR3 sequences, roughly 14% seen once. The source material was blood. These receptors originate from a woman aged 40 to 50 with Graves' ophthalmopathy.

In DNA form, the CDR3 reads TGTGCCACCCAAAGGGGGGACGGATACGAGCAGTACTTC. Protein: CATQRGDGYEQYF. The rearrangement links TRBV19 to TRBJ2-7; tentatively, D is TRBD1 or TRBD2 (6 bases each). The CDR3 consists of 13 residues. V lost 10 bases and J 4 bases, leaving 17 bases between the germline ends. The V gene's germline CDR1 is LNHDA and CDR2 SQIVND (reference sequence).

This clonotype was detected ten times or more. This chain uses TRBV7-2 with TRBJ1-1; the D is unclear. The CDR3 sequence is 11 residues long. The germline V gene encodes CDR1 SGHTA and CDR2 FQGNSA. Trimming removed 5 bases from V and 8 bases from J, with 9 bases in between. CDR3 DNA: TGTGCCAGCAGCCCTAGATGGGAAGCTTTCTTT. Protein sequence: CASSPRWEAFF.

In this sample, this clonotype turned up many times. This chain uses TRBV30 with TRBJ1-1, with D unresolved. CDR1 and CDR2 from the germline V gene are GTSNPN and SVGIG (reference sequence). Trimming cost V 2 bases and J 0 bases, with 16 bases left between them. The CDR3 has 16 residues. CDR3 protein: CAWSYPRGLVNTEAFF. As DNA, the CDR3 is TGTGCCTGGAGTTACCCCAGAGGTTTAGTGAACACTGAAGCTTTCTTT.

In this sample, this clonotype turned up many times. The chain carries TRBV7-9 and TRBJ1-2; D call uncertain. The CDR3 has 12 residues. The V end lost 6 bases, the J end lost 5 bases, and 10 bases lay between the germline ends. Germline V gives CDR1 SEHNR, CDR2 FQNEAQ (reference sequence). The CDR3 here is CASSVLVYGYTF. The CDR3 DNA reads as TGTGCCAGCAGTGTATTGGTGTATGGCTACACCTTC.

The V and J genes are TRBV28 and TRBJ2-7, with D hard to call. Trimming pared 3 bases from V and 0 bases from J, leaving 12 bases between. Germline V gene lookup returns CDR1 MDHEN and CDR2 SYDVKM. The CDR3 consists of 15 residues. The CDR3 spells CASSFGYRVSYEQYF. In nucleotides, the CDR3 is TGTGCCAGCAGTTTTGGGTATCGAGTCTCCTACGAGCAGTACTTC.

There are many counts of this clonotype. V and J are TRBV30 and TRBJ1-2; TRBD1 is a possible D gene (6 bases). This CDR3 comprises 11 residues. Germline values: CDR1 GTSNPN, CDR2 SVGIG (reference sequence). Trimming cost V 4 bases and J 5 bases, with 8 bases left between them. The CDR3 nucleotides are TGTGCCTGGAACAGGGCTTATGGCTACACCTTC. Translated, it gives CAWNRAYGYTF.

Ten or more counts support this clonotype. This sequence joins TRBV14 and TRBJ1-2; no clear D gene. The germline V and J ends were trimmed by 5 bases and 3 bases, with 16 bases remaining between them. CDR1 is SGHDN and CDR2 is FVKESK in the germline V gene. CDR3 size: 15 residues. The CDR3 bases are TGTGCCAGCAGCAACGGCCGGGGTCTTTACTATGGCTACACCTTC. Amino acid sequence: CASSNGRGLYYGYTF.

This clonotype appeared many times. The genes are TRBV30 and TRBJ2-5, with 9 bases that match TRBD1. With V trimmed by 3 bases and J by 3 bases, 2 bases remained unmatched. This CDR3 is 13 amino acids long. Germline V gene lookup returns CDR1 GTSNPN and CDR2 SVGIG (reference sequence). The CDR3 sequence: CAWRGQGEETQYF. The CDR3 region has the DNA TGTGCCTGGAGGGGACAGGGAGAAGAGACCCAGTACTTC.

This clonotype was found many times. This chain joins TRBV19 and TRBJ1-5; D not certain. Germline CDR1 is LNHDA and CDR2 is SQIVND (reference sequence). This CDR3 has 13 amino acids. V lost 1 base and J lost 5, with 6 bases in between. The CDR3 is CASSIGWDQPQHF. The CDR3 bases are TGTGCCAGTAGTATAGGTTGGGATCAGCCCCAGCATTTT.

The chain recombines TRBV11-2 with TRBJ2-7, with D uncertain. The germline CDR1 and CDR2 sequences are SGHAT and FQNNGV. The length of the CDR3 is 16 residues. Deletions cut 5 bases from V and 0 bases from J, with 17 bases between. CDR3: CASSPRLDALSYEQYF. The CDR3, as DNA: TGTGCCAGCAGCCCGCGGTTGGACGCCCTCTCCTACGAGCAGTACTTC.

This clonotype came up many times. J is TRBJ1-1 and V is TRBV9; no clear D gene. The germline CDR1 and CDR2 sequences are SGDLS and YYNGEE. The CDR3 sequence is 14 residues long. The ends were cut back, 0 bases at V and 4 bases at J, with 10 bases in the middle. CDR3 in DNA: TGTGCCAGCAGCGTAGACGTAGGGCCCACTGAAGCTTTCTTT. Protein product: CASSVDVGPTEAFF.

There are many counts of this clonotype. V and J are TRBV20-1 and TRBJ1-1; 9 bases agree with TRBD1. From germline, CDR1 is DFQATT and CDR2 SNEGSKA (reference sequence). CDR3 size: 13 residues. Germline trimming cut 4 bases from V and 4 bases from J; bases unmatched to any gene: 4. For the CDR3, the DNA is TGCAGTGCTACTGGACAGGGGCCCACTGAAGCTTTCTTT. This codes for CSATGQGPTEAFF.

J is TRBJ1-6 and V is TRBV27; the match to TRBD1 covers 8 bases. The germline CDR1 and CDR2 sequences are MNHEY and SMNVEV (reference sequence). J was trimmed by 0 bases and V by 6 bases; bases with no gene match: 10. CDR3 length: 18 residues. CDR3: CASRPGTGGGSYNSPLHF. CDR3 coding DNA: TGTGCCAGCAGACCGGGGACAGGTGGGGGCTCCTATAATTCACCCCTCCACTTT.

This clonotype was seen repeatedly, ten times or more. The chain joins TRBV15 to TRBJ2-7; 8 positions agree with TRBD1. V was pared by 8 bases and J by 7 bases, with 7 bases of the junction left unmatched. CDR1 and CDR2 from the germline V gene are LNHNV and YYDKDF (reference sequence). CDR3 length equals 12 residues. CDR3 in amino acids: CATRTGTEEQYF. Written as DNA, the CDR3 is TGTGCCACCCGGACAGGGACAGAGGAGCAGTACTTC.

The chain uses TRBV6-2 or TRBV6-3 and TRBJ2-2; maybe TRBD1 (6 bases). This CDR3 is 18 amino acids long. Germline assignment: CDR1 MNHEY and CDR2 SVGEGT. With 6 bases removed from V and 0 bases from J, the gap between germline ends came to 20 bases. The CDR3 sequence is CASSLDPAGATNTGELFF. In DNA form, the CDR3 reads TGTGCCAGCAGCCTTGATCCCGCAGGGGCTACGAACACCGGGGAGCTGTTTTTT.

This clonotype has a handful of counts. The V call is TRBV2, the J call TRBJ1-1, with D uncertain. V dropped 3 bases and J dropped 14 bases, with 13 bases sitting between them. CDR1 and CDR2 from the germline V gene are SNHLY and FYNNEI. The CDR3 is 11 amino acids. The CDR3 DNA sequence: TGTGCCAGCAGTGAGCAGACCCCCGGGTTCTTT. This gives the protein CASSEQTPGFF.

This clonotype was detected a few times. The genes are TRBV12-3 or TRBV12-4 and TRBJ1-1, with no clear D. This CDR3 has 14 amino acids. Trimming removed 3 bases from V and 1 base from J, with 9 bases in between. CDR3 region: CASSFGEPNTEAFF. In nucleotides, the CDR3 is TGTGCCAGCAGTTTTGGGGAGCCGAACACTGAAGCTTTCTTT.

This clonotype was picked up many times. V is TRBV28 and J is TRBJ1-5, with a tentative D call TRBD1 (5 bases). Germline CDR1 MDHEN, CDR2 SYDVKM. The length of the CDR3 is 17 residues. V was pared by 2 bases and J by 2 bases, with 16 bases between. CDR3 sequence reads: CASSLSPAGSGNQPQHF. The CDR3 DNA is TGTGCCAGCAGTTTAAGCCCCGCAGGGTCTGGCAATCAGCCCCAGCATTTT.

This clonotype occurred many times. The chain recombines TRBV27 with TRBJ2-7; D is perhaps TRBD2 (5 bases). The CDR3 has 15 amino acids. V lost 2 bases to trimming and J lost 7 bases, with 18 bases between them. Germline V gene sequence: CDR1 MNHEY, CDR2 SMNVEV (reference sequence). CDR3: CASSLVGALRGEQYF. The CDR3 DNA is TGTGCCAGCAGTTTAGTCGGTGCCCTCAGAGGGGAGCAGTACTTC.

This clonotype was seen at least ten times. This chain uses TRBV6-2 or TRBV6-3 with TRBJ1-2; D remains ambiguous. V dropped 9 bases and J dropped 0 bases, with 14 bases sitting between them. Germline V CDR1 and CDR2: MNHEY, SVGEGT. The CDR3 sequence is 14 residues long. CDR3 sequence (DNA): TGTGCCAGAGATCCGAGACTTCCTAACTATGGCTACACCTTC. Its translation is CARDPRLPNYGYTF.

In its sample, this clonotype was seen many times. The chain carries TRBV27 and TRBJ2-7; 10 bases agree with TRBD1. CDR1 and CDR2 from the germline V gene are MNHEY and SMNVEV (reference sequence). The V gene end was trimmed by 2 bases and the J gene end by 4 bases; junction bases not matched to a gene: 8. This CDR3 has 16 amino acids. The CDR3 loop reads CASSLVLPGQGYEQYF. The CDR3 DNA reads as TGTGCCAGCAGTTTAGTTCTACCGGGACAGGGGTACGAGCAGTACTTC.

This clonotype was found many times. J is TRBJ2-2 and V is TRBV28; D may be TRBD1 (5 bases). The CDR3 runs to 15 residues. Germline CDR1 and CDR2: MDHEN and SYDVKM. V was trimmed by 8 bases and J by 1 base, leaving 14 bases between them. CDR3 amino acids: CASGLRQGNTGELFF. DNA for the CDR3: TGTGCCAGCGGCTTACGGCAGGGGAACACCGGGGAGCTGTTTTTT. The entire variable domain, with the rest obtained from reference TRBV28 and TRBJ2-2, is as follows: DVKVTQSSRYLVKRTGEKVFLECVQDMDHENMFWYRQDPGLGLRLIYFSYDVKMKEKGDIPEGYSVSREKKERFSLILESASTNQTSMYLCASGLRQGNTGELFFGEGSRLTVL.

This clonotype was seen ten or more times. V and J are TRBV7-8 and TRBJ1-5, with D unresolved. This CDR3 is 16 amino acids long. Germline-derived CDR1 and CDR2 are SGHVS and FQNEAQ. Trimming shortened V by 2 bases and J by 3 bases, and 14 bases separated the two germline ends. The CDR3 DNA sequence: TGTGCCAGCAGCTTACTCTCTAGGGCAGTCAATCAGCCCCAGCATTTT. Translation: CASSLLSRAVNQPQHF.

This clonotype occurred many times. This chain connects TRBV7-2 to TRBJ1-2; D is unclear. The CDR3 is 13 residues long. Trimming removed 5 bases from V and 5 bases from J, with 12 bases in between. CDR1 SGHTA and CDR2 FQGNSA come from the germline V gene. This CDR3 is CASSPFDAYGYTF. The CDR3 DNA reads TGTGCCAGCAGCCCCTTCGATGCTTATGGCTACACCTTC.

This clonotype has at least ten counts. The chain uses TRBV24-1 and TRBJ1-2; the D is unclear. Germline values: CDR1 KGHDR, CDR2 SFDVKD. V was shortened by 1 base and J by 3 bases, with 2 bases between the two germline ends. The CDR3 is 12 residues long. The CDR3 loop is CATSDFYYGYTF. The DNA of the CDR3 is TGTGCCACCAGTGATTTTTACTATGGCTACACCTTC.

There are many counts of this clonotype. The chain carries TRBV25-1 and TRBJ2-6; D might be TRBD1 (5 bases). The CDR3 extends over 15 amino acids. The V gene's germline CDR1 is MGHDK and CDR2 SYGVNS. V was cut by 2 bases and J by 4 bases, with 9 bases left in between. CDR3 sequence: CASSELGAGANVLTF. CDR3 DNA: TGTGCCAGCAGTGAACTAGGGGCAGGGGCCAACGTCCTGACTTTC.

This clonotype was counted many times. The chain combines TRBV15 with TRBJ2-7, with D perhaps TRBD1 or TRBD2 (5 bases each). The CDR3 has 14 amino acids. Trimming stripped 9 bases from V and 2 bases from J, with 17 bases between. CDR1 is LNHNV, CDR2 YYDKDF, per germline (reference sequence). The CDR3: CATSWGPPPYEQYF. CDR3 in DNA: TGTGCCACATCCTGGGGACCTCCTCCCTACGAGCAGTACTTC.

The CDR3 nucleotides read TGTGCCAGTAGTCCCCAGTTCGTCGCGAACACCGGGGAGCTGTTTTTT. Protein sequence: CASSPQFVANTGELFF. The chain is built from TRBV19 and TRBJ2-2, with unresolved D. This CDR3 region has 16 residues. Trimming pared 5 bases from V and 0 bases from J, leaving 13 bases between. Germline V gene lookup returns CDR1 LNHDA and CDR2 SQIVND (reference sequence).

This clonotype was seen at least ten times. The CDR3: CSAGPGQGTYEQYF. DNA of the CDR3: TGCAGCGCGGGACCGGGACAGGGAACCTACGAGCAGTACTTC. The chain carries TRBV29-1 and TRBJ2-7; 9 nucleotides match TRBD1. The V gene's germline CDR1 is SQVTM and CDR2 ANQGSEA. Unmatched junction bases numbered 9, after V lost 7 bases and J lost 2 bases. The CDR3 sequence is 14 residues long.